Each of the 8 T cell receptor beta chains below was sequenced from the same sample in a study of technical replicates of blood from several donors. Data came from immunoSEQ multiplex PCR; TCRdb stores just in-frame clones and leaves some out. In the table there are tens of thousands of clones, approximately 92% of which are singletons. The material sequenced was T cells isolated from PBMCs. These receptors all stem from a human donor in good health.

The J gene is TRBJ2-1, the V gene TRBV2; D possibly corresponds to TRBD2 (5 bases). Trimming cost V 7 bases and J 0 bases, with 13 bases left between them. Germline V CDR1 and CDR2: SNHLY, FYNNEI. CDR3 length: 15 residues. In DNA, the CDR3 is TGTGCCAGCATCGAGGGCAGGAGCTCCTACAATGAGCAGTTCTTC. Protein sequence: CASIEGRSSYNEQFF.

The CDR3, as DNA: TGTGCCAGCAGCGACAGCGAGTCCGTCAATGAGCAGTTCTTC. Protein product: CASSDSESVNEQFF. The rearrangement joins TRBV11-3 to TRBJ2-1; D possibly corresponds to TRBD1 (5 bases). The ends were cut back, 5 bases at V and 6 bases at J, with 14 bases in the middle. This CDR3 spans 14 amino acids. CDR1 SGHNT and CDR2 YENEEA come from the germline V gene.

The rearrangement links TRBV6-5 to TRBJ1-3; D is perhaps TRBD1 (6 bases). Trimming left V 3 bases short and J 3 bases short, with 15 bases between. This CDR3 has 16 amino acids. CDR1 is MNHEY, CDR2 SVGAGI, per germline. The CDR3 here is CASSYSLDRIGNTIYF. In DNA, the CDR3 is TGTGCCAGCAGTTATTCCCTTGACAGGATTGGAAACACCATATATTTT.

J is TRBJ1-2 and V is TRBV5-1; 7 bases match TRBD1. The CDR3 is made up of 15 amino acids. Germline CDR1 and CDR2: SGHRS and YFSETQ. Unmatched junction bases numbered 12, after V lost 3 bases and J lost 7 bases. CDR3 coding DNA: TGCGCCAGCAGCTCCGCAGAGACAGGGCTAACTGGCTACACCTTC. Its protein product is CASSSAETGLTGYTF.

The CDR3 coding sequence is TGTGCCAGCAGTTGGGCTTCCTCTGGAAACACCATATATTTT. Amino acid sequence: CASSWASSGNTIYF. This chain links TRBV28 with TRBJ1-3, with D unresolved. V was pared by 4 bases and J by 0 bases, with 7 bases between. In germline, CDR1 is MDHEN, CDR2 SYDVKM. CDR3 length equals 14 residues. The whole variable domain, remainder taken from reference TRBV28 and TRBJ1-3, is DVKVTQSSRYLVKRTGEKVFLECVQDMDHENMFWYRQDPGLGLRLIYFSYDVKMKEKGDIPEGYSVSREKKERFSLILESASTNQTSMYLCASSWASSGNTIYFGEGSWLTVV.

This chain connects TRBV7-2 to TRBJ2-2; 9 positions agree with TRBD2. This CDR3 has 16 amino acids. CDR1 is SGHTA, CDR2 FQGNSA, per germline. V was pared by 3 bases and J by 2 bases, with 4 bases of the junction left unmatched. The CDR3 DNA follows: TGTGCCAGCAGCTTGCTAGCGGGACCTAACACCGGGGAGCTGTTTTTT. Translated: CASSLLAGPNTGELFF.

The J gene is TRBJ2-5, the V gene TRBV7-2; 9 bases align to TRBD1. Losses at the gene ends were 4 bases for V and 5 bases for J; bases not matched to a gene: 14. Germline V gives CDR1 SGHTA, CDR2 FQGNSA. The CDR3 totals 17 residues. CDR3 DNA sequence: TGTGCCAGCAGCTCTACTACGGTTGGACAGGGGCAGGAGACCCAGTACTTC. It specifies CASSSTTVGQGQETQYF.

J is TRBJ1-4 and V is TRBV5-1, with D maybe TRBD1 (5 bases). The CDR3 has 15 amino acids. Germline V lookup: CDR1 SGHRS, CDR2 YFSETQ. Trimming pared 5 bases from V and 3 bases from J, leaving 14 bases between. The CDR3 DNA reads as TGCGCCAGCAGATGGGGCAGGGCGCCTAATGAAAAACTGTTTTTT. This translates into CASRWGRAPNEKLFF. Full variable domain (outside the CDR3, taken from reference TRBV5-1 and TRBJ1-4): KAGVTQTPRYLIKTRGQQVTLSCSPISGHRSVSWYQQTPGQGLQFLFEYFSETQRNKGNFPGRFSGRQFSNSRSEMNVSTLELGDSALYLCASRWGRAPNEKLFFGSGTQLSVL.